Below are 25 T cell receptor beta chains sequenced from a single sample in a study of blood T cell repertoires in COVID-19. Data came from immunoSEQ multiplex PCR; TCRdb stores just in-frame clones and leaves some out. This sample has over 95,000 clones, with about four fifths found just once. Sequencing used peripheral blood. These receptors all stem from a woman aged 80 or older with active or convalescent COVID-19.

V gene TRBV7-6 combines with J gene TRBJ2-1, with a tentative D call TRBD1 (5 bases). Germline V lookup: CDR1 SGHVS, CDR2 FNYEAQ. The V and J ends lost 5 bases and 7 bases respectively, with 15 bases between them. The CDR3 sequence is 14 residues long. The CDR3 reads CASSPSSRVNEQFF. CDR3 DNA: TGTGCCAGCAGCCCCTCCTCCAGGGTAAATGAGCAGTTCTTC.

CDR3 residues: CASSLAGQGTYEQYF. The DNA for the CDR3 is TGCGCCAGCAGCTTGGCGGGACAGGGAACCTACGAGCAGTACTTC. This chain uses TRBV5-1 with TRBJ2-7; 9 bases fit TRBD1. Germline V CDR1 and CDR2: SGHRS, YFSETQ. CDR3 length: 15 residues. Trimming removed 0 bases from V and 2 bases from J; junction bases left unmatched: 3. The whole variable domain, remainder taken from reference TRBV5-1 and TRBJ2-7, is KAGVTQTPRYLIKTRGQQVTLSCSPISGHRSVSWYQQTPGQGLQFLFEYFSETQRNKGNFPGRFSGRQFSNSRSEMNVSTLELGDSALYLCASSLAGQGTYEQYFGPGTRLTVT.

This clone turned up a few times. The chain has TRBV14 and TRBJ1-1; TRBD1 agrees at 8 bases. Germline CDR1 SGHDN, CDR2 FVKESK. This CDR3 is built from 16 residues. Unmatched junction bases numbered 9, after V lost 3 bases and J lost 3 bases. The CDR3 region has the DNA TGTGCCAGCAGCCAGGATTGGGACAGGACTTACACTGAAGCTTTCTTT. This codes for CASSQDWDRTYTEAFF.

The rearrangement uses TRBV5-1 and TRBJ2-4; 12 bases are a match to TRBD2. Trimming cost V 5 bases and J 3 bases; bases outside gene matches: 3. Germline V CDR1 and CDR2: SGHRS, YFSETQ. The CDR3 totals 15 residues. Written as DNA, the CDR3 is TGCGCCAGCAGACCGGGACTAGCGGGCAAAAACATTCAGTACTTC. Its translation: CASRPGLAGKNIQYF. The full variable domain, completed using reference TRBV5-1 and TRBJ2-4, is KAGVTQTPRYLIKTRGQQVTLSCSPISGHRSVSWYQQTPGQGLQFLFEYFSETQRNKGNFPGRFSGRQFSNSRSEMNVSTLELGDSALYLCASRPGLAGKNIQYFGAGTRLSVL.

The V and J genes are TRBV6-8 and TRBJ1-2; D remains unclear. Trimming stripped 2 bases from V and 2 bases from J, with 18 bases between. CDR1 is MNHGY and CDR2 is SAAAGT in the germline V gene. CDR3 length equals 17 residues. The CDR3, as DNA: TGTGCCAGCAGTTACCGGTCCGACTTCCATGGCAACTATGGCTACACCTTC. It codes for CASSYRSDFHGNYGYTF.

V usage is TRBV6-1 and J usage is TRBJ1-2; D gene uncertain. The CDR3 has 14 residues. The germline gives CDR1 MNHNS, CDR2 SASEGT. V was cut by 2 bases and J by 2 bases, with 9 bases left in between. CDR3 coding DNA: TGTGCCAGCAGTGAAAATGGGGAGAACTATGGCTACACCTTC. It is translated as CASSENGENYGYTF.

V and J are TRBV19 and TRBJ2-3, with D hard to call. The CDR3 runs 13 residues. CDR1 LNHDA and CDR2 SQIVND come from the germline V gene (reference sequence). The ends were cut back, 3 bases at V and 5 bases at J, with 9 bases in the middle. The CDR3 here is CASSISVRDTQYF. CDR3 in DNA: TGTGCCAGTAGTATCTCGGTTCGAGATACGCAGTATTTT.

This clone was counted a single time. The junction and the germline gene differ at one end; a read error may be behind it. CDR3 nucleotides: TGTGCCAGCAGCCTGGGACTAGCAGGTGAGCAGTTCTTC. Encoded protein: CASSLGLAGEQFF. The genes are TRBV5-1 and TRBJ2-1; TRBD2 matches at 9 bases. Germline values: CDR1 SGHRS, CDR2 YFSETQ. This CDR3 is built from 13 residues.

The table lists this clone with a few counts. The chain links TRBV27 to TRBJ2-5; 10 bases match TRBD2. Germline V gene sequence: CDR1 MNHEY, CDR2 SMNVEV (reference sequence). V dropped 4 bases and J dropped 4; count of bases not matched to a gene: 6. The CDR3 loop spans 15 amino acids. In DNA form, the CDR3 reads TGTGCCAGCAGTTCAGCGGGAGGGGGGGGAGAGACCCAGTACTTC. Its protein is CASSSAGGGGETQYF.

The chain joins TRBV6-2 or TRBV6-3 to TRBJ2-1; a possible D gene is TRBD1 (5 bases). CDR3 size: 14 residues. CDR1 and CDR2 (germline): MNHEY, SVGEGT. V lost 0 bases and J 6 bases, leaving 9 bases between the germline ends. Here the CDR3 DNA reads TGTGCCAGCAGTTACTCGACAGCGTCCAATGAGCAGTTCTTC. Translation gives CASSYSTASNEQFF.

The chain carries TRBV10-3 and TRBJ2-7; D is ambiguous. The V end lost 3 bases, the J end lost 5 bases, and 5 bases lay between the germline ends. This CDR3 contains 11 residues. In germline, CDR1 is ENHRY, CDR2 SYGVKD. The CDR3 DNA reads as TGTGCCATCAGTGATTTTAACGAGCAGTACTTC. This encodes CAISDFNEQYF.

This clone appeared once. The chain carries TRBV7-3 and TRBJ2-5; D remains unclear. CDR3 size: 13 residues. V lost 2 bases, J lost 0 bases, and 4 bases lay in between. Per germline, CDR1 SGHTA and CDR2 FQGTGA. CDR3 sequence (DNA): TGTGCCAGCAGCTTAGCTAACCAAGAGACCCAGTACTTC. As protein: CASSLANQETQYF.

The V and J genes are TRBV6-2 or TRBV6-3 and TRBJ2-3, with 9 bases aligning to TRBD2. CDR1 MNHEY and CDR2 SVGEGT come from the germline V gene. Trimming cost V 4 bases and J 5 bases; bases outside gene matches: 7. The CDR3 is 15 residues long. CDR3 loop: CASSSLREGLDTQYF. Here the CDR3 DNA reads TGTGCCAGCAGTTCATTGCGGGAGGGGTTAGATACGCAGTATTTT.

The chain joins TRBV30 to TRBJ1-1; D remains ambiguous. In germline, CDR1 is GTSNPN, CDR2 SVGIG (reference sequence). Trimming stripped 0 bases from V and 2 bases from J, with 10 bases between. The CDR3 covers 14 residues. The CDR3 reads CAWSVRVSNTEAFF. The CDR3 DNA reads TGTGCCTGGAGTGTACGGGTATCTAACACTGAAGCTTTCTTT.

The chain combines TRBV27 with TRBJ2-5, with TRBD1 matching 7 bases. There are 15 residues in the CDR3. Germline trimming cut 6 bases from V and 1 base from J; bases unmatched to any gene: 8. Looked up from germline, CDR1 is MNHEY and CDR2 is SMNVEV (reference sequence). For the CDR3, the DNA is TGTGCCAGCAGCGGGACAGCTAATCTCCAAGAGACCCAGTACTTC. The encoded protein is CASSGTANLQETQYF.

This chain uses TRBV11-2 with TRBJ2-5, with TRBD2 identical over 8 bases. The CDR3 contains 14 residues. The germline V gene encodes CDR1 SGHAT and CDR2 FQNNGV. V gave up 5 bases and J gave up 2 bases; unmatched junction bases: 4. CDR3 sequence reads: CASSPTSAQETQYF. CDR3 DNA sequence: TGTGCCAGCAGCCCGACTAGCGCACAAGAGACCCAGTACTTC.

The rearrangement uses TRBV19 and TRBJ1-1, with 11 nucleotides matching TRBD1. Germline assignment: CDR1 LNHDA and CDR2 SQIVND (reference sequence). Trimming took 8 bases from V and 1 from J; bases not matched to a gene: 6. The CDR3 covers 15 residues. CDR3 DNA sequence: TGTGCCAGTTGGGGACAGGGGGTCCCGAACACTGAAGCTTTCTTT. Translation: CASWGQGVPNTEAFF. Using reference TRBV19 and TRBJ1-1 for the parts outside the CDR3, the full variable domain is DGGITQSPKYLFRKEGQNVTLSCEQNLNHDAMYWYRQDPGQGLRLIYYSQIVNDFQKGDIAEGYSVSREKKESFPLTVTSAQKNPTAFYLCASWGQGVPNTEAFFGQGTRLTVV.

This clone was counted a single time. The chain uses TRBV4-1 and TRBJ1-4, with TRBD1 as a possible D gene (6 bases). Germline loops: CDR1 MGHRA, CDR2 YSYEKL. V lost 6 bases to trimming and J lost 8 bases, with 19 bases between them. The CDR3 is 15 residues long. CDR3 in DNA: TGCGCCAGCAGACACGCAGGGGTTGCTGGGGAAAAACTGTTTTTT. Protein: CASRHAGVAGEKLFF.

J is TRBJ2-6 and V is TRBV5-6; TRBD2 aligns across 7 bases. This CDR3 spans 18 amino acids. Trimming at V came to 1 base and at J to 4 bases, leaving 11 bases not matched to a gene. The germline V gene has CDR1 SGHDT and CDR2 YYEEEE. The CDR3 protein is CASSLWLWGGTGANVLTF. The CDR3 nucleotides read TGTGCCAGCAGCTTGTGGCTCTGGGGGGGTACCGGGGCCAACGTCCTGACTTTC.

The chain recombines TRBV4-3 with TRBJ1-5; D possibly corresponds to TRBD1 (6 bases). Trimming took 0 bases from V and 5 from J, leaving 11 bases between them. Germline CDR1 and CDR2: LGHNA and YSLEER. The CDR3 totals 15 residues. CDR3 nucleotide sequence: TGCGCCAGCAGCCAAGAGAGGGGGGGAGATCAGCCCCAGCATTTT. This codes for CASSQERGGDQPQHF.

The V and J genes are TRBV27 and TRBJ1-2; TRBD1 aligns across 7 bases. V lost 6 bases, J lost 2 bases, and 12 bases stayed unmatched. The CDR3 has 16 residues. The germline V gene has CDR1 MNHEY and CDR2 SMNVEV (reference sequence). CDR3 coding DNA: TGTGCCAGCAGGTACCGCTGGGACAGACTAAACTATGGCTACACCTTC. It translates to CASRYRWDRLNYGYTF.

Note on this clone: The junction departs from the called germline gene at one end, perhaps through a read error. The chain joins TRBV5-1 to TRBJ1-6, with 10 bases identical to TRBD1. The CDR3 is made up of 16 amino acids. CDR1 SGHRS and CDR2 YFSETQ come from the germline V gene. In nucleotides, the CDR3 is TGTGCCAGCAGCCCGGAGGGACAGGGGAGGTATTCACCCCTCCACTTT. This codes for CASSPEGQGRYSPLHF.

This clone was seen a handful of times. V gene TRBV28 combines with J gene TRBJ2-7; 12 positions match TRBD2. The CDR3 is made up of 15 amino acids. Germline V lookup: CDR1 MDHEN, CDR2 SYDVKM. The V and J ends lost 5 bases and 3 bases, in that order; junction bases with no gene match: 5. The CDR3 DNA follows: TGTGCCAGCAGTACCCTAGCGGGAGGGATCTACGAGCAGTACTTC. It encodes CASSTLAGGIYEQYF.

V usage is TRBV6-2 or TRBV6-3 and J usage is TRBJ2-1; TRBD2 matches 9 bases. Germline loops: CDR1 MNHEY, CDR2 SVGEGT. This CDR3 comprises 17 residues. V gave up 4 bases and J gave up 2 bases; unmatched junction bases: 9. In DNA, the CDR3 is TGTGCCAGCAGTTCAAATAGCGGGGGCTTGACCTACAATGAGCAGTTCTTC. Residues: CASSSNSGGLTYNEQFF.

This chain links TRBV6-5 with TRBJ1-6; TRBD1 is a possible D gene (6 bases). The CDR3 has 13 residues. The V end was cut by 7 bases, the J end by 10 bases, with 14 bases between. Germline V gene sequence: CDR1 MNHEY, CDR2 SVGAGI. The CDR3 here is CASNVGGRSPLHF. In nucleotides, the CDR3 is TGTGCCAGCAACGTGGGGGGGCGGTCACCCCTCCACTTT.